These T cell receptor beta chains were read from a single sample in a study of blood T cell repertoires in COVID-19. Using immunoSEQ multiplex PCR, the repertoire was profiled, and TCRdb retains in-frame clones only, with some absent. This sample has tens of thousands of clones, with more than 65% found just once. The specimen sequenced was peripheral blood. The receptors shown here come from a man at least 80 years old with active or convalescent COVID-19. CDR3s include the opening cysteine and the closing phenylalanine or tryptophan. A D gene is named only where the DNA matches it firmly. The size field is filled for only some rows; it gives once, few, many or a size class.

V: TRBV28
size: -
D: -
J: TRBJ2-7
length: 17
DNA: TGTGCCAGCAGTTTATGGGCCTCAAGTGTCGGGGGGCACGAGCAGTACTTC
CDR3: CASSLWASSVGGHEQYF

V: TRBV27
size: -
D: TRBD1
J: TRBJ2-5
length: 16
DNA: TGTGCCAGCAGAGAGTATGGGACAGGGGGCTTGGTGACCCAGTACTTC
CDR3: CASREYGTGGLVTQYF

V: TRBV9
size: -
D: -
J: TRBJ2-3
length: 14
DNA: TGTGCCAGCAGCGGGACAGTTAGCACAGATACGCAGTATTTT
CDR3: CASSGTVSTDTQYF

V: TRBV7-6
size: -
D: -
J: TRBJ2-3
length: 15
DNA: TGTGCCAGCAGCTTAATTAGGGAGAGCACAGATACGCAGTATTTT
CDR3: CASSLIRESTDTQYF

V: TRBV19
size: -
D: -
J: TRBJ1-3
length: 15
DNA: TGTGCCAGTAGTAGGAGGGAAGTGAGTTCGAACACCATATATTTT
CDR3: CASSRREVSSNTIYF

V: TRBV30
size: -
D: -
J: TRBJ2-5
length: 15
DNA: TGTGCCTGGAGTCCACCCGAACAGGGAGAAGAGACCCAGTACTTC
CDR3: CAWSPPEQGEETQYF

V: TRBV6-1
size: once
D: -
J: TRBJ2-5
length: 15
DNA: TGTGCCAGCAGTGATAATGTAGGCAGGGTGGAGACCCAGTACTTC
CDR3: CASSDNVGRVETQYF

V: TRBV2
size: -
D: -
J: TRBJ2-7
length: 15
DNA: TGTGCCAGCAGTGCTCCCAGACTCACCACCTACGAGCAGTACTTC
CDR3: CASSAPRLTTYEQYF

V: TRBV2
size: few
D: -
J: TRBJ1-1
length: 13
DNA: TGTGCCGGACAGCCGGCGGTCAGCACTGAAGCTTTCTTT
CDR3: CAGQPAVSTEAFF

V: TRBV6-2/TRBV6-3
size: -
D: TRBD2
J: TRBJ2-5
length: 16
DNA: TGTGCCAGCAGTCTAACTCGAGGGATTTCGGGGGGGACCCAGTACTTC
CDR3: CASSLTRGISGGTQYF

V: TRBV9
size: -
D: -
J: TRBJ1-6
length: 13
DNA: TGTGCCAGCAGCGGCGGGGGACGGGCACCCCTCCACTTT
CDR3: CASSGGGRAPLHF

V: TRBV15
size: -
D: TRBD2
J: TRBJ2-7
length: 15
DNA: TGTGCCACCAGCCAGCTAGCGGGAGGGCCGGGAGAGCAGTACTTC
CDR3: CATSQLAGGPGEQYF

V: TRBV19
size: -
D: TRBD1
J: TRBJ1-4
length: 14
DNA: TGTGCCAGTAGTATGAACAGGGGGCCGGAAAAACTGTTTTTT
CDR3: CASSMNRGPEKLFF

V: TRBV23-1
size: -
D: TRBD2
J: TRBJ2-3
length: 19
DNA: TGCGCCAGCAGTCAATCCGGCGGGAGGGCCTTACACTTCACAGATACGCAGTATTTT
CDR3: CASSQSGGRALHFTDTQYF

V: TRBV19
size: -
D: -
J: TRBJ2-1
length: 16
DNA: TGTGCCAGTAGTGGTTTCGGGACTGGCTACAGTGGTGAGCAGTTCTTC
CDR3: CASSGFGTGYSGEQFF

V: TRBV5-1
size: -
D: -
J: TRBJ1-1
length: 13
DNA: TGCGCCAGCAGCGTAAATATGAACACTGAAGCTTTCTTT
CDR3: CASSVNMNTEAFF

V: TRBV4-1
size: -
D: -
J: TRBJ2-6
length: 15
DNA: TGCGCCAGCAGCCAAGGGCGGGCCGGGGCCAACGTCCTGACTTTC
CDR3: CASSQGRAGANVLTF

V: TRBV7-3
size: -
D: -
J: TRBJ2-1
length: 15
DNA: TGTGCCAGCAGCCCTGGGAGGGGGGGCCGGAATGAGCAGTTCTTC
CDR3: CASSPGRGGRNEQFF

V: TRBV19
size: -
D: TRBD1
J: TRBJ1-2
length: 12
DNA: TGTGCCAGTAGTGGGACAGGGGTCGGCTACACCTTC
CDR3: CASSGTGVGYTF

V: TRBV3-1/TRBV3-2
size: -
D: -
J: TRBJ2-2
length: 14
DNA: TGTGCCAGCAGCCAGAAAACGAGAGCCGGGGAGCTGTTTTTT
CDR3: CASSQKTRAGELFF

V: TRBV5-1
size: -
D: TRBD1
J: TRBJ2-7
length: 14
DNA: TGCGCCAGCAGCTGGACAGGGGGCTTCTACGAGCAGTACTTC
CDR3: CASSWTGGFYEQYF

V: TRBV5-1
size: -
D: TRBD2
J: TRBJ2-1
length: 22
DNA: TGCGCCAGCAGCTTGAACCCCAATCCGGGACTAGCGGGTGGGGGGGTCTACAATGAGCAGTTCTTC
CDR3: CASSLNPNPGLAGGGVYNEQFF

V: TRBV21-1
size: -
D: -
J: TRBJ1-3
length: 16
DNA: TGTGCCAGCAGCAAAGATTCATCAGGGGCTGGAAACACCATATATTTT
CDR3: CASSKDSSGAGNTIYF

V: TRBV7-6
size: -
D: TRBD1
J: TRBJ2-7
length: 14
DNA: TGTGCCAGCAGCCCGGGACAGGGGGCGTACGAGCAGTACTTC
CDR3: CASSPGQGAYEQYF

V: TRBV4-3
size: -
D: TRBD1
J: TRBJ1-2
length: 15
DNA: TGCGCCAGCAGCCAAGGACAGGGGGCAGGCTATGGCTACACCTTC
CDR3: CASSQGQGAGYGYTF

V: TRBV12-3/TRBV12-4
size: -
D: -
J: TRBJ1-2
length: 13
DNA: TGTGCCAGCAGCACCAGGGGTTACGGTGGCTACACCTTC
CDR3: CASSTRGYGGYTF

V: TRBV20-1
size: -
D: -
J: TRBJ2-5
length: 13
DNA: TGCAGTGCTAGTAACAGGGTGTCTGAGACCCAGTACTTC
CDR3: CSASNRVSETQYF

V: TRBV3-1/TRBV3-2
size: -
D: -
J: TRBJ1-1
length: 12
DNA: TGTGCCAGCAGCCACTACAGGGCGGGCGCTTTCTTT
CDR3: CASSHYRAGAFF

V: TRBV6-2/TRBV6-3
size: -
D: -
J: TRBJ2-7
length: 15
DNA: TGTGCCAGCAGTTACTCGACTCGCGGGTACTACGAGCAGTACTTC
CDR3: CASSYSTRGYYEQYF

V: TRBV15
size: -
D: -
J: TRBJ2-5
length: 13
DNA: TGTGCCACCAGCAGTCTGGGAGGAGAGACCCAGTACTTC
CDR3: CATSSLGGETQYF

V: TRBV2
size: -
D: -
J: TRBJ1-2
length: 13
DNA: TGTGCCAGCAAAATGAACACAGGGTATGGCTACACCTTC
CDR3: CASKMNTGYGYTF

V: TRBV5-5
size: -
D: -
J: TRBJ2-3
length: 15
DNA: TGTGCCAGCAGCCAACTAGCAGCCCACACAGATACGCAGTATTTT
CDR3: CASSQLAAHTDTQYF

V: TRBV5-1
size: -
D: -
J: TRBJ2-1
length: 13
DNA: TGCGCCAGCAGCCCCCACAGATACAATGAGCAGTTCTTC
CDR3: CASSPHRYNEQFF

V: TRBV7-3
size: -
D: TRBD2
J: TRBJ2-1
length: 15
DNA: TGTGCCAGCAGCCCTGGGACTAGCGGGAGCCAAGAGCAGTTCTTC
CDR3: CASSPGTSGSQEQFF

V: TRBV7-2
size: -
D: TRBD1
J: TRBJ1-1
length: 13
DNA: TGTGCCAGCAGCTTAGCAAACAGGGGATCGGCTTTCTTT
CDR3: CASSLANRGSAFF

V: TRBV5-8
size: many
D: TRBD2
J: TRBJ2-1
length: 16
DNA: TGTGCCAGCAGCTTGGTGACTAGCGGGAAAGACAATGAGCAGTTCTTC
CDR3: CASSLVTSGKDNEQFF

V: TRBV7-3
size: -
D: -
J: TRBJ1-1
length: 13
DNA: TGTGCCAGCAGCTTACAGGAGAACACTGAAGCTTTCTTT
CDR3: CASSLQENTEAFF

V: TRBV5-5
size: -
D: -
J: TRBJ1-4
length: 15
DNA: TGTGCCAGCAGCTTGGAGAGCAGGGCGATTGAAAAACTGTTTTTT
CDR3: CASSLESRAIEKLFF

V: TRBV5-5
size: -
D: TRBD1
J: TRBJ1-1
length: 13
DNA: TGTGCCAGCAGCCTACAGGGGGCTTATGAAGCTTTCTTT
CDR3: CASSLQGAYEAFF

V: TRBV21-1
size: -
D: -
J: TRBJ2-7
length: 15
DNA: TGTGCCAGCAGCAAACCGGGAGGAGGGCGGGGCGAGCAGTACTTC
CDR3: CASSKPGGGRGEQYF

V: TRBV7-2
size: -
D: -
J: TRBJ1-5
length: 13
DNA: TGTGCCAGCAGCTCCAGGCGCTTGAGGCCCCAGCATTTT
CDR3: CASSSRRLRPQHF

V: TRBV24-1
size: -
D: -
J: TRBJ2-4
length: 14
DNA: TGTGCCACCAGTGTAGGAGGCGCCAAAAACATTCAGTACTTC
CDR3: CATSVGGAKNIQYF

V: TRBV20-1
size: few
D: TRBD1
J: TRBJ2-3
length: 15
DNA: TGCAGTGCTAGTTCCAGGGGGCTATACACAGATACGCAGTATTTT
CDR3: CSASSRGLYTDTQYF

V: TRBV7-8
size: -
D: -
J: TRBJ1-5
length: 15
DNA: TGTGCCAGCAGCTTAGCGTCAGGGCCCCATCAGCCCCAGCATTTT
CDR3: CASSLASGPHQPQHF

V: TRBV7-2
size: -
D: TRBD1
J: TRBJ2-1
length: 15
DNA: TGTGCCAGCAGCTTAGGACAGGGGGTCCAGGGTGAGCAGTTCTTC
CDR3: CASSLGQGVQGEQFF